Listed below are T cell receptor beta chains from one sample, sequenced in a study of identical twins. TCRdb used MiXCR to reprocess the 5' RACE reads, holding one entry per CDR3 protein. The sample comprises 600,000 to 700,000 distinct CDR3 sequences, around 20% of which are singletons, and around 4.4% rests with the top ten. The sample was also linked to a second study, of T cells expressing NK-cell markers.

Sample: PBMCs. These receptors all stem from a woman in her late teens or twenties in good health. CDR3s include the opening cysteine and the closing phenylalanine or tryptophan. D genes are given only for firm matches. Size tells how often a clone was seen (once, few, many) or the class of an expanded clone, and some rows leave it out.

TGTGCCAGCAGCCCCCTGGACAGGGTCGTAGAGCAGTACTTC,CASSPLDRVVEQYF,TRBD1,TRBV7-6,TRBJ2-7,NA
TGTGCCAGCAGCGTAGCCCTCCACGTAGCGGGGGAAGAGACCCAGTACTTC,CASSVALHVAGEETQYF,TRBD2,TRBV9,TRBJ2-5,NA
TGTGCCAGCAGTTTTCGGGACTACGAGCAGTACTTC,CASSFRDYEQYF,NA,TRBV12-3/TRBV12-4,TRBJ2-7,few
TGTGCCAGCAGACTAAGCGGGGGATTATTCAATGAGCAGTTCTTC,CASRLSGGLFNEQFF,TRBD2,TRBV7-2,TRBJ2-1,NA
TGTGCCAGCCGTCAGACGGACCAGTACGAGCAGTACTTC,CASRQTDQYEQYF,NA,TRBV12-3/TRBV12-4,TRBJ2-7,many
TGCGCCAGCAGCTTGGTAGCTAGCGGGCCAGATACGCAGTATTTT,CASSLVASGPDTQYF,TRBD2,TRBV5-1,TRBJ2-3,NA
TGCGCCAGCAGGGACAGGCCAGAAGAGACCCAGTACTTC,CASRDRPEETQYF,TRBD1,TRBV10-2,TRBJ2-5,many
TGCAGTGCTAGGGGGTGGGCAGCGACCTCCTACGAGCAGTACTTC,CSARGWAATSYEQYF,NA,TRBV20-1,TRBJ2-7,few
TGTGCCAGCAGCCCTACCGAGGGGATCAACTATGGCTACACCTTC,CASSPTEGINYGYTF,NA,TRBV7-2,TRBJ1-2,NA
TGTGCCAGCAGCTTTCGGACTAGCGTACTTTATACGCAGTATTTT,CASSFRTSVLYTQYF,TRBD2,TRBV7-8,TRBJ2-3,many
TGTGCCAGCATTGGTTCTTGGGAGACCCAGTACTTC,CASIGSWETQYF,NA,TRBV25-1,TRBJ2-5,NA
TGTGCCAGCAGTTACTGGGGGAGGTTCACAGATACGCAGTATTTT,CASSYWGRFTDTQYF,NA,TRBV6-2/TRBV6-3,TRBJ2-3,NA
TGCAGTGCTATGAGCAGGGGGGATCGTGTCTATGGCTACACCTTC,CSAMSRGDRVYGYTF,TRBD1,TRBV20-1,TRBJ1-2,NA